This entry lists 24 T cell receptor beta chains sequenced from one sample in a study of CD4+ T cells in melanoma. Clones were sequenced by immunoSEQ multiplex PCR, and TCRdb holds only the in-frame ones, with some missing. Altogether about 18,000 clones are present, roughly 80% being singletons, with the ten largest covering about 5.4%. Material for sequencing was cells from a culture (not recorded whether cultured in vitro). These receptors all come from a human donor with melanoma.

V and J are TRBV2 and TRBJ2-3; a weak D match, TRBD2 (6 bases). Germline CDR1 SNHLY, CDR2 FYNNEI. Deletions cut 5 bases from V and 12 bases from J, with 18 bases between. The CDR3 contains 13 residues. CDR3 in amino acids: CASSSRLVLVQYF. Written as DNA, the CDR3 is TGTGCCAGCAGTTCCAGACTAGTTTTAGTTCAGTATTTT. Based on the CDR3 plus reference TRBV2 and TRBJ2-3, the full variable domain is EPEVTQTPSHQVTQMGQEVILRCVPISNHLYFYWYRQILGQKVEFLVSFYNNEISEKSEIFDDQFSVERPDGSNFTLKIRSTKLEDSAMYFCASSSRLVLVQYFGPGTRLTVL.

Only a few counts were recorded for this clone. This chain uses TRBV4-1 with TRBJ2-1, with D perhaps matching TRBD1 (6 bases). The CDR3 has 15 residues. The germline V gene has CDR1 MGHRA and CDR2 YSYEKL. Trimming shortened V by 2 bases and J by 3 bases, and 11 bases separated the two germline ends. CDR3 in DNA: TGCGCCAGCAGCCAACGGGGACAAGTCTACAATGAGCAGTTCTTC. This translates into CASSQRGQVYNEQFF.

J is TRBJ1-2 and V is TRBV5-5; D is possibly TRBD1 (5 bases). Germline values: CDR1 SGHKS, CDR2 YYEKEE (reference sequence). The CDR3 totals 16 residues. V lost 0 bases and J 5 bases, leaving 17 bases between the germline ends. As DNA, the CDR3 is TGTGCCAGCAGCTTGGTAGGGGCCGGCACCCTATATGGCTACACCTTC. It encodes CASSLVGAGTLYGYTF.

The chain is built from TRBV19 and TRBJ2-1, with 12 bases matching TRBD1. The germline CDR1 and CDR2 sequences are LNHDA and SQIVND (reference sequence). There are 15 residues in the CDR3. The V and J ends lost 6 bases and 3 bases, in that order; junction bases with no gene match: 3. CDR3 bases: TGTGCCAGTAGCCGGGACAGGGGGCACTACAATGAGCAGTTCTTC. As protein: CASSRDRGHYNEQFF.

The genes are TRBV19 and TRBJ1-5; D is unclear. The V and J ends lost 0 bases and 0 bases respectively, with 6 bases between them. Germline loops: CDR1 LNHDA, CDR2 SQIVND (reference sequence). The CDR3 spans 15 residues. The chain's CDR3 is CASSIDSRSNQPQHF. CDR3 DNA sequence: TGTGCCAGTAGTATAGACAGCCGTAGCAATCAGCCCCAGCATTTT.

The chain recombines TRBV7-9 with TRBJ1-2; tentatively, D is TRBD1 (5 bases). The V and J ends lost 5 bases and 3 bases respectively, with 22 bases between them. The CDR3 totals 17 residues. Germline V gene sequence: CDR1 SEHNR, CDR2 FQNEAQ (reference sequence). DNA of the CDR3: TGTGCCAGCAGCCGACGGAGTTGGCAGGGCTCTGACTATGGCTACACCTTC. Encoded protein: CASSRRSWQGSDYGYTF. The complete variable domain, with remaining parts taken from reference TRBV7-9 and TRBJ1-2, reads DTGVSQNPRHKITKRGQNVTFRCDPISEHNRLYWYRQTLGQGPEFLTYFQNEAQLEKSRLLSDRFSAERPKGSFSTLEIQRTEQGDSAMYLCASSRRSWQGSDYGYTFGSGTRLTVV.

The CDR3, as DNA: TGTGCCAGCAGTGTGGGCGGGGTTAGCACAGATACGCAGTATTTT. It yields the protein CASSVGGVSTDTQYF. This sequence joins TRBV25-1 and TRBJ2-3; maybe TRBD2 (6 bases). The CDR3 loop spans 15 amino acids. The germline V gene encodes CDR1 MGHDK and CDR2 SYGVNS. Trimming cost V 4 bases and J 0 bases, with 11 bases left between them.

This clone was counted between two and nine times. V gene TRBV6-1 combines with J gene TRBJ2-3; D remains unclear. The CDR3 is 15 residues long. Trimming shortened V by 4 bases and J by 0 bases, and 11 bases separated the two germline ends. Germline V CDR1 and CDR2: MNHNS, SASEGT. CDR3 nucleotides: TGTGCCAGCAGTGGCAAGGCCGTAAGCACAGATACGCAGTATTTT. Its protein product is CASSGKAVSTDTQYF.

The V and J genes are TRBV5-1 and TRBJ1-1; tentatively, D is TRBD1 (6 bases). The CDR3 has 13 residues. Germline CDR1 SGHRS, CDR2 YFSETQ. With 0 bases removed from V and 7 bases from J, the gap between germline ends came to 10 bases. DNA of the CDR3: TGCGCCAGCAGCTTGGACAGGGTGGGTGAAGCTTTCTTT. Translation: CASSLDRVGEAFF.

This rearrangement joins TRBV2 to TRBJ2-1, with TRBD2 identical over 15 bases. CDR3 length: 18 residues. Germline V gene sequence: CDR1 SNHLY, CDR2 FYNNEI. V was clipped by 6 bases and J by 0 bases; unmatched bases: 6. CDR3 loop: CASRGTSGGSSSYNEQFF. The CDR3 DNA reads as TGTGCCAGCAGAGGGACTAGCGGGGGGTCCTCCTCCTACAATGAGCAGTTCTTC. The whole variable domain, remainder taken from reference TRBV2 and TRBJ2-1, is EPEVTQTPSHQVTQMGQEVILRCVPISNHLYFYWYRQILGQKVEFLVSFYNNEISEKSEIFDDQFSVERPDGSNFTLKIRSTKLEDSAMYFCASRGTSGGSSSYNEQFFGPGTRLTVL.

V gene TRBV19 combines with J gene TRBJ2-1; D gene ambiguous. The germline CDR1 and CDR2 sequences are LNHDA and SQIVND (reference sequence). The CDR3 has 14 amino acids. V was shortened by 6 bases and J by 0 bases, with 9 bases between the two germline ends. CDR3 nucleotides: TGTGCCAGTAGCGACTTTAGCTCCTACAATGAGCAGTTCTTC. This sequence encodes CASSDFSSYNEQFF. Together with reference TRBV19 and TRBJ2-1, the CDR3 gives the full variable domain: DGGITQSPKYLFRKEGQNVTLSCEQNLNHDAMYWYRQDPGQGLRLIYYSQIVNDFQKGDIAEGYSVSREKKESFPLTVTSAQKNPTAFYLCASSDFSSYNEQFFGPGTRLTVL.

V is TRBV18 and J is TRBJ2-7, with 7 positions matching TRBD2. Germline lookup yields CDR1 KGHSH and CDR2 LQKENI. The V segment lost 3 bases and the J segment 7 bases; nucleotides outside the gene matches: 6. The CDR3 runs 13 residues. In DNA form, the CDR3 reads TGTGCCAGCTCACCGGCCAGGGACTATGAGCAGTACTTC. It is translated as CASSPARDYEQYF.

The table lists this clone with a few counts. The chain combines TRBV5-1 with TRBJ2-3; 8 bases agree with TRBD2. The J segment lost 1 base and the V segment lost 7 bases, leaving 2 bases of the junction unmatched. The V gene's germline CDR1 is SGHRS and CDR2 YFSETQ. This CDR3 spans 13 amino acids. Here the CDR3 reads CASGRGGTDTQYF. CDR3 DNA: TGCGCCAGCGGGCGGGGGGGCACAGATACGCAGTATTTT.

The rearrangement links TRBV11-2 to TRBJ2-5; 11 bases fit TRBD2. Losses at the gene ends were 5 bases for V and 9 bases for J; bases not matched to a gene: 8. Germline values: CDR1 SGHAT, CDR2 FQNNGV. The CDR3 covers 14 residues. CDR3 sequence: CASSLGTSGGAQYF. The CDR3 region has the DNA TGTGCCAGCAGCCTCGGGACTAGCGGAGGGGCCCAGTACTTC.

The V call is TRBV7-6, the J call TRBJ1-4; tentatively, D is TRBD1 (5 bases). Trimming cost V 1 base and J 3 bases, with 9 bases left between them. The CDR3 runs 15 residues. Germline CDR1 reads SGHVS; CDR2 reads FNYEAQ. The CDR3 DNA follows: TGTGCCAGCAGCTTAGAGTTGGGGGCTAATGAAAAACTGTTTTTT. Residues: CASSLELGANEKLFF.

Here the CDR3 DNA reads TGTGCCTGGAGTCCCGACAGCTTGAACACTGAAGCTTTCTTT. Translation: CAWSPDSLNTEAFF. The chain combines TRBV30 with TRBJ1-1; a possible D gene is TRBD1 (5 bases). The CDR3 sequence is 14 residues long. Germline CDR1 is GTSNPN and CDR2 is SVGIG (reference sequence). The V end lost 2 bases, the J end lost 0 bases, and 10 bases lay between the germline ends.

This clone was observed a few times. The V and J genes are TRBV4-1 and TRBJ2-5, with D perhaps matching TRBD2 (5 bases). The V and J ends lost 4 bases and 5 bases respectively, with 26 bases between them. The V gene's germline CDR1 is MGHRA and CDR2 YSYEKL. The CDR3 sequence is 18 residues long. The CDR3 region has the DNA TGCGCCAGCAGCCCGCAGGACTCACCATGGGGTGTCGGCGAGACCCAGTACTTC. It encodes CASSPQDSPWGVGETQYF.

This clone was detected only a few times. This rearrangement joins TRBV19 to TRBJ2-7; 9 nucleotides match TRBD2. The V and J ends lost 3 bases and 5 bases, in that order; junction bases with no gene match: 5. Germline lookup yields CDR1 LNHDA and CDR2 SQIVND (reference sequence). The CDR3 extends over 14 amino acids. For the CDR3, the DNA is TGTGCCAGTAGTATTAAAGCGGGGGGCAACGAGCAGTACTTC. The encoded protein is CASSIKAGGNEQYF. Looking up the rest from reference TRBV19 and TRBJ2-7 gives the full variable domain: DGGITQSPKYLFRKEGQNVTLSCEQNLNHDAMYWYRQDPGQGLRLIYYSQIVNDFQKGDIAEGYSVSREKKESFPLTVTSAQKNPTAFYLCASSIKAGGNEQYFGPGTRLTVT.

V usage is TRBV5-1 and J usage is TRBJ1-1; D remains ambiguous. Trimming left V 2 bases short and J 0 bases short, with 14 bases between. The CDR3 length is 16 residues. The germline V gene has CDR1 SGHRS and CDR2 YFSETQ. The CDR3: CASSFGSPEMNTEAFF. For the CDR3, the DNA is TGCGCCAGCAGCTTTGGGAGCCCCGAAATGAACACTGAAGCTTTCTTT.

V usage is TRBV18 and J usage is TRBJ2-2; the D gene could be TRBD1 or TRBD2 (5 bases each). Between the trimmed V and J ends, which lost 4 bases and 4 bases, there was a span of 13 bases. Germline V CDR1 and CDR2: KGHSH, LQKENI. The CDR3 has 15 amino acids. The CDR3 region is CASSLSWDRTGELFF. The CDR3 nucleotides are TGTGCCAGCTCACTAAGCTGGGACCGCACCGGGGAGCTGTTTTTT.

The chain employs TRBV9 and TRBJ2-2; 9 bases match TRBD2. With 0 bases clipped from V and 1 base from J, the junction kept 4 bases outside the gene matches. The length of the CDR3 is 17 residues. In germline, CDR1 is SGDLS, CDR2 YYNGEE. The CDR3 loop is CASSVAGAGGNTGELFF. In DNA, the CDR3 is TGTGCCAGCAGCGTAGCAGGAGCGGGGGGGAACACCGGGGAGCTGTTTTTT.

This chain links TRBV7-6 with TRBJ1-1, with D maybe TRBD1 (5 bases). The CDR3 totals 12 residues. Germline V CDR1 and CDR2: SGHVS, FNYEAQ. Trimming removed 3 bases from V and 8 bases from J, with 10 bases in between. The CDR3 nucleotides are TGTGCCAGCAGCTTCCGGGACGGAGAAGCTTTCTTT. Amino acids: CASSFRDGEAFF.

J is TRBJ1-2 and V is TRBV30; D is uncertain. CDR1 is GTSNPN and CDR2 is SVGIG in the germline V gene (reference sequence). Trimming left V 5 bases short and J 4 bases short, with 11 bases between. CDR3 length: 12 amino acids. CDR3 residues: CAWHRGTYGYTF. As DNA, the CDR3 is TGTGCCTGGCACCGAGGCACCTATGGCTACACCTTC.

The J gene is TRBJ2-1, the V gene TRBV11-3; 8 bases match TRBD2. Germline V CDR1 and CDR2: SGHNT, YENEEA. This CDR3 spans 16 amino acids. The ends lost 0 bases at V and 7 bases at J; junction bases unmatched: 8. The CDR3 region is CASSLDPGGGRNEQFF. The CDR3 DNA reads TGTGCCAGCAGCTTAGATCCCGGGGGGGGGAGGAATGAGCAGTTCTTC.